The 9 T cell receptor beta chains in this list originate from one sample, sequenced in a study of T-cell reconstitution after alpha-beta-depleted transplantation in children. Preparation of the TCRbeta library was carried out with unique molecular identifiers. TCRdb fed the PCR reads into MiXCR, producing one record per CDR3 protein. The sample shows 200,000 to 300,000 distinct CDR3 sequences, roughly 25% of them seen only once. This specimen consisted of PBMCs, obtained before TCRalphabeta/CD19-depleted stem cell transplant. The origin of the receptors is a girl aged 2-10 years with Fanconi anemia, due to receive a stem cell transplant.

The chain employs TRBV4-1 and TRBJ2-5; D may correspond to TRBD1 or TRBD2 (5 bases each). With 0 bases removed from V and 5 bases from J, the gap between germline ends came to 16 bases. Germline V lookup: CDR1 MGHRA, CDR2 YSYEKL. CDR3 size: 16 residues. In DNA, the CDR3 is TGCGCCAGCAGCCAAGACATTTGGGGGATCGGGGAGACCCAGTACTTC. Translating gives CASSQDIWGIGETQYF.

This clonotype has a count of ten or more. The chain has TRBV29-1 and TRBJ2-3, with D possibly TRBD1 on 6 matching bases. The CDR3 sequence is 13 residues long. The V gene's germline CDR1 is SQVTM and CDR2 ANQGSEA. The germline V and J ends were trimmed by 1 base and 5 bases, with 10 bases remaining between them. This chain's CDR3 is CSVEGQDKDTQYF. The CDR3 coding sequence is TGCAGCGTTGAAGGACAGGACAAAGATACGCAGTATTTT.

This clonotype was observed many times. The chain is built from TRBV25-1 and TRBJ2-1, with a tentative D call TRBD1 (5 bases). The CDR3 runs to 15 residues. The germline V gene encodes CDR1 MGHDK and CDR2 SYGVNS. The V and J ends lost 5 bases and 8 bases respectively, with 19 bases between them. The CDR3 sequence is CASSKTVYARDEQFF. In nucleotides, the CDR3 is TGTGCCAGCAGTAAGACAGTCTACGCTCGCGATGAGCAGTTCTTC.

This clonotype was seen only a few times. The V call is TRBV20-1, the J call TRBJ2-7; D remains ambiguous. V shed 3 bases and J shed 2 bases, with 5 bases lying between them. The germline gives CDR1 DFQATT, CDR2 SNEGSKA (reference sequence). The CDR3 runs 11 residues. CDR3: CSASAPYEQYF. In DNA form, the CDR3 reads TGCAGTGCTAGTGCCCCCTACGAGCAGTACTTC.

The genes are TRBV12-3 or TRBV12-4 and TRBJ2-3; 10 nucleotides align to TRBD2. With V trimmed by 7 bases and J by 7 bases, 11 bases remained unmatched. The CDR3 covers 15 residues. CDR3: CASNILSGGLNTQYF. The CDR3 DNA follows: TGTGCCAGCAACATACTTAGCGGGGGGCTGAATACGCAGTATTTT.

This clonotype has ten or more counts. The chain employs TRBV29-1 and TRBJ2-3, with D maybe TRBD2 (6 bases). From germline, CDR1 is SQVTM and CDR2 ANQGSEA. The germline V and J ends were trimmed by 6 bases and 1 base, with 17 bases remaining between them. The CDR3 covers 15 residues. CDR3 DNA: TGCAGCGTCTTCCCGGTTAGCGGTCGCACAGATACGCAGTATTTT. This encodes CSVFPVSGRTDTQYF.

The rearrangement links TRBV7-6 to TRBJ2-3; TRBD2 aligns across 14 bases. The germline gives CDR1 SGHVS, CDR2 FNYEAQ. The length of the CDR3 is 22 residues. V lost 0 bases and J lost 0; bases outside the gene matches: 14. The CDR3: CASSLAPLGTSGGATSTDTQYF. The CDR3 DNA sequence: TGTGCCAGCAGCTTAGCGCCTCTGGGGACTAGCGGGGGAGCAACTAGCACAGATACGCAGTATTTT.

This chain connects TRBV10-2 to TRBJ2-7; D perhaps matches TRBD2 (6 bases). CDR3 length equals 15 residues. The V gene's germline CDR1 is WSHSY and CDR2 SAAADI. V was cut by 4 bases and J by 0 bases, with 13 bases left in between. Written as DNA, the CDR3 is TGCGCCAGCAGTGGAACCACGGGGGACTCCTACGAGCAGTACTTC. This translates into CASSGTTGDSYEQYF.

This clonotype was recorded many times. DNA of the CDR3: TGTGCCAGCTCACCAGGGGTCGGGGCTAGCAATCAGCCCCAGCATTTT. It encodes CASSPGVGASNQPQHF. The genes are TRBV18 and TRBJ1-5; D is perhaps TRBD1 (5 bases). Germline V gives CDR1 KGHSH, CDR2 LQKENI. This CDR3 comprises 16 residues. With 2 bases removed from V and 0 bases from J, the gap between germline ends came to 11 bases.